This T cell receptor beta chain was found in a study of blood T cells in healthy people across ages. Study findings and constraints: Samples with more naive T cells showed higher observed beta diversity.

Remarks on this clonotype: Its antigen remains unidentified.

The CDR3 runs to 16 residues. CDR1 and CDR2 (germline): LGHNA, YNFKEQ. Trimming took 4 bases from V and 2 from J, leaving 15 bases between them. A sample-barcoded 5' primer and a J-beta primer mix were used in a second PCR of about 7 to 12 cycles. A template-switch adaptor with 12 random nucleotides tagged each cDNA molecule. TCRdb used MiXCR to reprocess the 5' RACE reads, holding one entry per CDR3 protein. The sample lists roughly 650,000 distinct CDR3 sequences; roughly 30% were seen once. Researchers report isolating at least 6 million PBMCs per sample. Per sample, extraction of total RNA gave at least 6 micrograms in every case.

Material: blood. The source is an elderly woman in good health. J is TRBJ2-1 and V is TRBV4-2, with D unclear. The CDR3 here is CASSRYSGFPYNEQFF. CDR3 coding DNA: TGTGCCAGCAGCCGATACTCCGGGTTCCCCTACAATGAGCAGTTCTTC.